Listed here are 11 T cell receptor beta chains from one sample, sequenced in a study of T-cell memory formation after mild COVID-19. TCRdb independently ran MiXCR on the 5' RACE reads; one entry per CDR3 protein. The data contain roughly 550,000 distinct CDR3 sequences, around 20% of them singletons. The sample taken for sequencing was PBMCs or a T cell subset sorted from them (not recorded which). These receptors all stem from an adult woman who had mild COVID-19 (a few samples of this study predate the infection). Cell type and time point are not known.

This clonotype was counted a few times. The chain has TRBV4-3 and TRBJ2-5; perhaps D is TRBD1 or TRBD2 (5 bases each). V lost 6 bases and J 1 base, leaving 18 bases between the germline ends. Germline-derived CDR1 and CDR2 are LGHNA and YSLEER. The CDR3 extends over 16 amino acids. The CDR3 nucleotides read TGCGCCAGCAGTCGAGAGAGGGGTGGTGGCCAAGAGACCCAGTACTTC. It is translated as CASSRERGGGQETQYF.

This clonotype appeared a single time. V gene TRBV7-8 combines with J gene TRBJ2-7, with 7 positions matching TRBD2. From germline, CDR1 is SGHVS and CDR2 FQNEAQ. V was clipped by 4 bases and J by 1 base; unmatched bases: 4. This CDR3 comprises 14 residues. This CDR3 is CASSYLAESYEQYF. The CDR3 DNA follows: TGTGCCAGCAGCTATCTAGCGGAATCCTACGAGCAGTACTTC.

CDR3 in DNA: TGTGCCAGCAGCATGGACAGGGGGCGAAGCAATCAGCCCCAGCATTTT. Residues: CASSMDRGRSNQPQHF. The chain joins TRBV7-2 to TRBJ1-5; 11 bases fit TRBD1. This CDR3 spans 16 amino acids. Germline CDR1 is SGHTA and CDR2 is FQGNSA. Germline trimming cut 5 bases from V and 1 base from J; bases unmatched to any gene: 4.

This clonotype occurred a few times. The chain couples TRBV5-1 to TRBJ2-5; unclear D gene. Deletions cut 5 bases from V and 2 bases from J, with 4 bases between. From germline, CDR1 is SGHRS and CDR2 YFSETQ. The CDR3 runs 11 residues. CDR3 sequence (DNA): TGCGCCAGCAGAGTTCAAGAGACCCAGTACTTC. The encoded protein is CASRVQETQYF.

This clonotype appeared once. This sequence joins TRBV24-1 and TRBJ1-4, with D unclear. The CDR3 contains 16 residues. CDR1 is KGHDR, CDR2 SFDVKD, per germline. Between the trimmed V and J ends, which lost 4 bases and 0 bases, there was a span of 11 bases. This CDR3 is CATSEPAGPTNEKLFF. In DNA, the CDR3 is TGTGCCACCAGTGAACCGGCGGGCCCAACTAATGAAAAACTGTTTTTT.

This clonotype was observed a few times. One junction end disagrees with the germline gene, perhaps due to a read error. The rearrangement links TRBV4-2 to TRBJ2-1, with D perhaps matching TRBD1 (5 bases). The CDR3 is 18 residues long. Germline V gives CDR1 LGHNA, CDR2 YNFKEQ. Here the CDR3 DNA reads TGTGCCAGCATCCAAACCCCTAGGCAGGGCGCAGGTTGGGATGAGCAGTTCTTC. It is translated as CASIQTPRQGAGWDEQFF.

The V and J genes are TRBV20-1 and TRBJ2-3, with TRBD2 matching over 8 bases. V lost 0 bases to trimming and J lost 2 bases; unmatched junction nucleotides: 7. Germline V lookup: CDR1 DFQATT, CDR2 SNEGSKA (reference sequence). The CDR3 loop spans 16 amino acids. The chain's CDR3 is CSARDGAGVYTDTQYF. The CDR3 DNA sequence: TGCAGTGCTAGAGACGGAGCGGGGGTTTACACAGATACGCAGTATTTT.

In this sample, this clonotype turned up a few times. This chain joins TRBV4-2 and TRBJ2-7, with a tentative D call TRBD2 (6 bases). CDR1 and CDR2 (germline): LGHNA, YNFKEQ. There are 14 residues in the CDR3. With 0 bases removed from V and 6 bases from J, the gap between germline ends came to 12 bases. CDR3 DNA: TGTGCCAGCAGCCAAGACGGCGGGGCGGGCGAGCAGTACTTC. Translated, it gives CASSQDGGAGEQYF.

This chain links TRBV7-3 with TRBJ2-1, with 7 bases lining up with TRBD2. V lost 1 base, J lost 9 bases, and 6 bases stayed unmatched. The CDR3 is 14 amino acids. CDR1 is SGHTA and CDR2 is FQGTGA in the germline V gene. In DNA form, the CDR3 reads TGTGCCAGCAGCTTAAAACCGGGAGGCGCTGAGCAGTTCTTC. Translation gives CASSLKPGGAEQFF.

This chain links TRBV20-1 with TRBJ2-7; tentative D call: TRBD2 (6 bases). The germline V gene has CDR1 DFQATT and CDR2 SNEGSKA (reference sequence). V dropped 0 bases and J dropped 5 bases, with 8 bases sitting between them. CDR3 size: 12 residues. CDR3 amino acids: CSARDGGNEQYF. The CDR3, as DNA: TGCAGTGCTAGAGACGGGGGTAACGAGCAGTACTTC.

This clonotype occurred a few times. The rearrangement links TRBV10-3 to TRBJ2-3; unclear D gene. Germline V gene data show CDR1 as ENHRY and CDR2 as SYGVKD. This CDR3 spans 13 amino acids. V lost 6 bases to trimming and J lost 2 bases, with 9 bases between them. The DNA for the CDR3 is TGTGCCATCAGCGGTGTTACCACAGATACGCAGTATTTT. It codes for CAISGVTTDTQYF.